This TCR beta chain was documented in a study of long-term antiretroviral therapy in people with HIV (dated by TCRdb to between 2021 and 2024). Turning to the overall study: The earliest samples were collected approximately a decade before the 2015 WHO recommendation for immediate ART, a period when ART was typically delayed until CD4 counts fell. A retrospective serial study tested whether ART initiation and durable HIV suppression were associated with changes in peripheral blood TRB repertoire composition and diversity. A total of fewer than 250 cryopreserved PBMC samples came from 25 to 35 adults with confirmed HIV infection and were collected serially over a mean of roughly six years (range 1-12). About 35% of the 30 participants with HIV were female. No cross-contamination during QIAcube processing was seen in test extractions of a monoclonal T-cell line run alongside 30 to 35 polyclonal samples.

On this clone: The specificity of this receptor is unknown. No per-base quality is available; no much larger clone lies one base away.

The immunoSEQ hsTCRB v3.0 assay was used at survey level resolution to sequence the TRB variable region. A depth of roughly 35,000-55,000 T-cell genomes per sample was targeted for TRB sequencing. Pooled TRB libraries were sequenced on an Illumina MiSeq with a v3 150-cycle kit. The authors' pipeline ran thus. Analysis of repertoires was carried out in R inside a reproducible Nextflow workflow spanning QC, data transformation and analysis. LymphoSeq2, an R package for AIRR-Seq data exploration, was used to implement custom analyses. After excluding a handful of samples that yielded fewer than 5000 total TRB sequences, under 200 HIV repertoires remained for analysis. Among the 200 or so HIV repertoires that were kept, around 60 were collected before ART initiation and roughly 130 were collected after ART initiation. Each repertoire was downsampled to 5000 TRB nucleotide sequences, and summary statistics were averaged across 100 downsampling iterations. TRB sequences were retained for analysis only if CDR3 regions of at least seven amino acids were present. A Shannon entropy-derived clonality score and the Gini coefficient were used to measure diversity. In the repertoire networks, any two of the top 5000 CDR3 amino acid sequences were connected whenever the two sequences differed by an edit distance of one. Antigen specificity groups and MHC restriction were predicted for TRB CDR3 amino acid sequences with GLIPH2. To flag known CMV, EBV, HIV or tissue antigen associations, CDR3 amino acid sequences were matched against VDJdb and McPAS-TCR. Pre-ART, post-ART and control groups were compared with Wilcoxon signed-rank tests and Holm-Bonferroni correction. The table was pulled from immuneACCESS by TCRdb, which kept in-frame rearrangements only. Such tables lose some clones; where checked, under half of the loss comes from unresolved V genes, and the rest has no known cause. V and J calls plus clone size are reproduced from that table; the DNA served to infer D and trimming. For this sample the table gives 25,000 to 30,000 clones, of which over 90% were detected only once. The ten largest clones capture about a tenth of the sample.

Via the germline V gene (reference sequence), CDR1 is WNHNN and CDR2 SYGVQD. The V end loses 5 bases and the J end loses 6 bases, and a stretch of 10 bases separates them. The CDR3 runs 13 residues from the cysteine to the phenylalanine. The entry retains the CDR3 DNA only, 39 bases that are in frame from base 1. Participants were included only if at least one PBMC sample before ART initiation and at least two post-ART samples were available. All participants with HIV were treated in the United States of America. Before DNA extraction, cryopreserved samples containing about 0.9-10 million PBMC were thawed and washed. At the time of the earliest PBMC sample, participants with HIV were aged between about 23 and 54 years. PBMC samples from each participant spanned 1-4 timepoints before ART initiation and 2-8 timepoints after ART initiation, with a median of 7 samples. Serial HIV viral load, CD4+ T-cell count, ART history and demographic data were obtained for every participant. A Qiagen kit on a QIAcube was used to extract genomic DNA from unsorted PBMC, with samples processed in batches of 12.

Beyond this particular receptor, the publication reports: The samples span the years 2004 to 2017, and the ART regimens used may be less effective than current regimens. Because PBMC availability was limited, only the TCR beta chain was sequenced, with no alpha chain pairing. The repertoire was dominated across all time points by expanded TRB clones identified before ART initiation, although this dominance was seen to fluctuate and to decrease in many PLHIV after ART. Because pre-ART samples had limited cell numbers, profiling was done on unsorted PBMC rather than on sorted CD4+ and CD8+ T cells. HIV repertoires had narrower CDR3 length ranges than controls, and the network structure suggested an antigen-experienced repertoire that shifted only slightly toward naive after ART. No data were available on ART adherence, viral resistance or therapy changes, limiting inferences about post-ART repertoire changes. Starting ART was linked to a significant rise in TRB diversity, yet even with long-term ART the diversity remained significantly lower than in transplant donor controls.

The chain links TRBV10-1 with TRBJ2-2; no D gene is confidently identified. Sequenced here: unsorted PBMCs, sampled 6.2 years after starting antiretroviral therapy. The receptor was derived from a man in his forties with HIV. CDR3 region: CASSRGPAGELFF. Read as DNA, the sequence is TGCGCCAGCAGTCGTGGCCCCGCCGGGGAGCTGTTTTTT.